Presented here are 26 T cell receptor beta chains from one specimen sequenced in a study of T-cell reconstitution after alpha-beta-depleted transplantation in children. The TCRbeta library was prepared with unique molecular identifiers. One entry per CDR3 protein results from TCRdb running MiXCR on the PCR reads. The sample shows around 180,000 distinct CDR3 sequences, 11% of them seen only once. The sequencing here drew on PBMCs, taken before TCRalphabeta/CD19-depleted stem cell transplant. The source of these receptors is a boy between 2 and 15 years old with acute myeloid leukemia, due to receive a stem cell transplant.

Concerning this clonotype: A much larger clone is a single base away; this may be a read error. The chain uses TRBV20-1 and TRBJ1-5, with no clear D. Germline V gives CDR1 DFQATT, CDR2 SNEGSKA (reference sequence). Trimming removed 0 bases from V and 5 bases from J, with 8 bases in between. The CDR3 totals 13 residues. CDR3 sequence: CSARDFSDQPQHF. DNA of the CDR3: TGCAGTGCTAGAGATTTTTCGGATCAGCCCCAGCATTTT.

In its sample, this clonotype was seen many times. The chain employs TRBV5-4 and TRBJ2-5; D is undetermined. The CDR3 has 13 amino acids. Trimming cost V 1 base and J 5 bases, with 9 bases left between them. The V gene's germline CDR1 is SGHNT and CDR2 YYREEE (reference sequence). CDR3 bases: TGTGCCAGCAGCTTGTGGGCCGCGGAGACCCAGTACTTC. Amino acids: CASSLWAAETQYF. The full variable domain, completed using reference TRBV5-4 and TRBJ2-5, is ETGVTQSPTHLIKTRGQQVTLRCSSQSGHNTVSWYQQALGQGPQFIFQYYREEENGRGNFPPRFSGLQFPNYSSELNVNALELDDSALYLCASSLWAAETQYFGPGTRLLVL.

This clonotype was counted many times. This rearrangement joins TRBV28 to TRBJ2-7; the match to TRBD1 covers 7 bases. The CDR3 is 12 amino acids. CDR1 and CDR2 (germline): MDHEN, SYDVKM. J lost 6 bases, V lost 8 bases, and 7 bases had no gene match. CDR3 nucleotides: TGTGCCAGCCGGTTGACAGGGCGCGAGCAGTACTTC. Protein: CASRLTGREQYF.

This clonotype was counted at least ten times. This chain's CDR3 is CSARGFNDRNPSYNEQFF. As DNA, the CDR3 is TGCAGTGCTAGAGGGTTCAATGACAGGAATCCCTCCTACAATGAGCAGTTCTTC. The rearrangement uses TRBV20-1 and TRBJ2-1; D is possibly TRBD1 (6 bases). Germline V CDR1 and CDR2: DFQATT, SNEGSKA (reference sequence). The CDR3 covers 18 residues. The V gene lost 1 base and the J gene lost 0 bases, with 19 bases spanning the gap.

This clonotype was recorded at least ten times. The chain is built from TRBV6-2 or TRBV6-3 and TRBJ1-5; D possibly corresponds to TRBD1 (6 bases). Trimming left V 2 bases short and J 0 bases short, with 11 bases between. Germline V gives CDR1 MNHEY, CDR2 SVGEGT. This CDR3 is built from 16 residues. CDR3 bases: TGTGCCAGCAGTTACAGGGGGGAGGGTAGCAATCAGCCCCAGCATTTT. Protein sequence: CASSYRGEGSNQPQHF.

Many counts were recorded for this clonotype. The chain links TRBV7-6 to TRBJ1-1, with D possibly TRBD1 on 5 matching bases. Germline CDR1 SGHVS, CDR2 FNYEAQ. The length of the CDR3 is 16 residues. V shed 0 bases and J shed 1 base, with 12 bases lying between them. The CDR3 protein is CASSLAHGQGNTEAFF. CDR3 nucleotide sequence: TGTGCCAGCAGCTTAGCGCATGGGCAGGGGAACACTGAAGCTTTCTTT.

The table lists this clonotype with many counts. The chain links TRBV18 to TRBJ2-7, with D possibly being TRBD2 (5 bases). V lost 5 bases to trimming and J lost 7 bases, with 12 bases between them. Germline loops: CDR1 KGHSH, CDR2 LQKENI. The CDR3 runs to 12 residues. CDR3 nucleotides: TGTGCCAGCTCATCCCCGCCGGGGGAGCAGTACTTC. Translation gives CASSSPPGEQYF.

With respect to this clonotype: A clone one base away is much larger, so this may be a read error. This sequence joins TRBV27 and TRBJ2-2; no definite D call. Germline V CDR1 and CDR2: MNHEY, SMNVEV (reference sequence). The ends were cut back, 7 bases at V and 8 bases at J, with 20 bases in the middle. CDR3 length: 15 amino acids. The CDR3 loop is CASKRAGPPRGELFF. CDR3 sequence (DNA): TGTGCCAGCAAGAGAGCAGGTCCTCCGCGAGGGGAGCTGTTTTTT.

This clonotype has at least ten counts. The chain links TRBV5-1 to TRBJ2-5; TRBD2 matches at 14 bases. The CDR3 runs to 17 residues. V lost 4 bases to trimming and J lost 5 bases; unmatched junction nucleotides: 10. Germline assignment: CDR1 SGHRS and CDR2 YFSETQ. CDR3 in DNA: TGCGCCAGCAGCCCGGTGGGACTAGCGGGGGTCGGGGAGACCCAGTACTTC. Its translation is CASSPVGLAGVGETQYF.

This clonotype was counted many times. The V call is TRBV25-1, the J call TRBJ2-2; the D gene is possibly TRBD1 (6 bases). The CDR3 loop spans 17 amino acids. The ends were cut back, 8 bases at V and 2 bases at J, with 21 bases in the middle. Germline V CDR1 and CDR2: MGHDK, SYGVNS. CDR3 in amino acids: CASAHPQGRENTGELFF. CDR3 coding DNA: TGTGCCAGCGCTCACCCACAGGGACGGGAAAACACCGGGGAGCTGTTTTTT.

This clonotype was detected ten times or more. This rearrangement joins TRBV25-1 to TRBJ1-4; TRBD1 matches 7 bases. CDR1 is MGHDK and CDR2 is SYGVNS in the germline V gene. Trimming removed 3 bases from V and 8 bases from J; junction bases left unmatched: 3. This CDR3 is 13 amino acids long. The DNA for the CDR3 is TGTGCCAGCAGTGAGACAGGGAACGAAAAACTGTTTTTT. It specifies CASSETGNEKLFF.

Many counts were recorded for this clonotype. This chain connects TRBV15 to TRBJ1-2; D gene uncertain. This CDR3 is built from 13 residues. The V gene lost 5 bases and the J gene lost 4 bases, with 11 bases spanning the gap. Germline values: CDR1 LNHNV, CDR2 YYDKDF (reference sequence). CDR3 coding DNA: TGTGCCACCAGCCTGCGGACGGCCTATGGCTACACCTTC. Translating it yields CATSLRTAYGYTF.

This clonotype was seen ten or more times. The chain has TRBV7-8 and TRBJ2-7; 10 nucleotides agree with TRBD2. V was pared by 4 bases and J by 0 bases, with 9 bases of the junction left unmatched. The CDR3 length is 17 residues. CDR1 and CDR2 from the germline V gene are SGHVS and FQNEAQ. CDR3 nucleotide sequence: TGTGCCAGCAGCTGGCTAGCGGGAGCGCCCAGCTCCTACGAGCAGTACTTC. This translates into CASSWLAGAPSSYEQYF.

The V call is TRBV6-5, the J call TRBJ2-1; the D gene is possibly TRBD2 (6 bases). The V end lost 4 bases, the J end lost 6 bases, and 13 bases lay between the germline ends. The CDR3 length is 14 residues. Germline CDR1 and CDR2: MNHEY and SVGAGI. The CDR3 DNA follows: TGTGCCAGCAGTTCGGCGGGACCCACCAATGAGCAGTTCTTC. Residues: CASSSAGPTNEQFF.

This clonotype was counted many times. The chain recombines TRBV28 with TRBJ1-5; a weak D match, TRBD1 (6 bases). With 6 bases removed from V and 7 bases from J, the gap between germline ends came to 10 bases. The CDR3 contains 12 residues. The germline CDR1 and CDR2 sequences are MDHEN and SYDVKM. This CDR3 reads CASRLQGQPQHF. Written as DNA, the CDR3 is TGTGCCAGCAGGCTACAGGGCCAGCCCCAGCATTTT.

This clonotype was seen repeatedly, ten times or more. The rearrangement links TRBV6-5 to TRBJ1-1; D might be TRBD1 (5 bases). The CDR3 length is 13 residues. Between the trimmed V and J ends, which lost 2 bases and 6 bases, there was a span of 10 bases. Germline CDR1 reads MNHEY; CDR2 reads SVGAGI. Here the CDR3 reads CASSYHGDAEAFF. DNA for the CDR3: TGTGCCAGCAGTTACCACGGGGACGCTGAAGCTTTCTTT.

This clonotype was recorded many times. The V gene is TRBV7-7, the J gene TRBJ2-5; 7 nucleotides line up with TRBD1. The ends lost 5 bases at V and 2 bases at J; junction bases unmatched: 11. Germline lookup yields CDR1 SSHAT and CDR2 FNYEAQ (reference sequence). This CDR3 has 16 residues. The CDR3 DNA reads as TGTGCCAGCAGCCAAGCCGTGGGGACAGAGCAAGAGACCCAGTACTTC. It specifies CASSQAVGTEQETQYF.

This clonotype was picked up many times. This chain links TRBV12-3 or TRBV12-4 with TRBJ1-1; 10 positions match TRBD1. This CDR3 is built from 16 residues. Trimming removed 5 bases from V and 1 base from J; junction bases left unmatched: 7. CDR3 sequence reads: CASSGLGTGANTEAFF. CDR3 in DNA: TGTGCCAGCAGTGGACTAGGGACAGGGGCGAACACTGAAGCTTTCTTT.

This clonotype was counted ten times or more. CDR3 protein: CASSAGQGMITEAFF. The CDR3 DNA reads TGTGCCAGCAGTGCGGGACAGGGGATGATCACTGAAGCTTTCTTT. This chain connects TRBV27 to TRBJ1-1, with 10 nucleotides matching TRBD1. Germline CDR1 and CDR2: MNHEY and SMNVEV (reference sequence). The CDR3 loop spans 15 amino acids. V shed 5 bases and J 4 bases; nucleotides not matched to a gene: 7.

The chain couples TRBV12-5 to TRBJ2-5, with D possibly being TRBD2 (7 bases). V gave up 0 bases and J gave up 2 bases, with 16 bases separating them. The CDR3 consists of 17 residues. CDR1 LGHNT and CDR2 FRNRAP come from the germline V gene. The CDR3 region has the DNA TGTGCTAGTGGTTTGGTAAGGGCGGGGGCTTTACAAGAGACCCAGTACTTC. Translation gives CASGLVRAGALQETQYF.

There are many counts of this clonotype. The chain uses TRBV4-2 and TRBJ2-5; 7 bases line up with TRBD2. V dropped 5 bases and J dropped 5; count of bases not matched to a gene: 8. Germline CDR1 and CDR2: LGHNA and YNFKEQ. The CDR3 extends over 14 amino acids. The CDR3 spells CASSSSSGEETQYF. DNA for the CDR3: TGTGCCAGCAGCTCCTCCAGCGGGGAGGAGACCCAGTACTTC.

This clonotype was seen ten or more times. The chain couples TRBV4-1 to TRBJ2-5, with D possibly matching TRBD2 (6 bases). In germline, CDR1 is MGHRA, CDR2 YSYEKL. The CDR3 is 15 amino acids. Trimming shortened V by 3 bases and J by 3 bases, and 14 bases separated the two germline ends. CDR3 bases: TGCGCCAGCAGCCAGTTTCCGGGGGACGAAGAGACCCAGTACTTC. Amino acid sequence: CASSQFPGDEETQYF.

This clonotype was observed many times. One end of the junction is discordant with germline, which a read error may explain. The chain uses TRBV20-1 and TRBJ1-2; maybe TRBD1 (5 bases). This CDR3 is 18 amino acids long. The V gene's germline CDR1 is DFQATT and CDR2 SNEGSKA (reference sequence). The CDR3 loop reads CSALIPWGSPRHNHGYTF. The DNA of the CDR3 is TGCAGTGCCCTTATCCCTTGGGGGTCACCCCGGCATAACCATGGCTACACCTTC.

The J gene is TRBJ2-7, the V gene TRBV19, with 7 positions matching TRBD1. After removal of 5 bases from V and 3 bases from J, the junction contained 4 bases not matched to a gene. The CDR3 is 13 residues long. Germline-derived CDR1 and CDR2 are LNHDA and SQIVND (reference sequence). CDR3 DNA sequence: TGTGCCAGTAGTCCGGGACAGAACTACGAGCAGTACTTC. Translating it yields CASSPGQNYEQYF. The full variable domain, completed using reference TRBV19 and TRBJ2-7, is DGGITQSPKYLFRKEGQNVTLSCEQNLNHDAMYWYRQDPGQGLRLIYYSQIVNDFQKGDIAEGYSVSREKKESFPLTVTSAQKNPTAFYLCASSPGQNYEQYFGPGTRLTVT.

The V and J genes are TRBV29-1 and TRBJ2-7; possibly TRBD1 or TRBD2 for D (11 bases each). Germline V gives CDR1 SQVTM, CDR2 ANQGSEA. V was shortened by 3 bases and J by 5 bases, with 26 bases between the two germline ends. This CDR3 has 17 amino acids. The CDR3: CSVDGRDRGTSGHEQYF. CDR3 coding DNA: TGCAGCGTTGATGGTCGGGACAGGGGGACTAGCGGCCACGAGCAGTACTTC.

The sample holds many counts of this clonotype. The chain uses TRBV5-1 and TRBJ2-7; D not certain. CDR1 and CDR2 from the germline V gene are SGHRS and YFSETQ. The V gene lost 1 base and the J gene lost 1 base, with 6 bases spanning the gap. The CDR3 sequence is 13 residues long. The CDR3: CASSLFPSYEQYV. As DNA, the CDR3 is TGCGCCAGCAGCTTGTTCCCGTCCTACGAGCAGTACGTC.